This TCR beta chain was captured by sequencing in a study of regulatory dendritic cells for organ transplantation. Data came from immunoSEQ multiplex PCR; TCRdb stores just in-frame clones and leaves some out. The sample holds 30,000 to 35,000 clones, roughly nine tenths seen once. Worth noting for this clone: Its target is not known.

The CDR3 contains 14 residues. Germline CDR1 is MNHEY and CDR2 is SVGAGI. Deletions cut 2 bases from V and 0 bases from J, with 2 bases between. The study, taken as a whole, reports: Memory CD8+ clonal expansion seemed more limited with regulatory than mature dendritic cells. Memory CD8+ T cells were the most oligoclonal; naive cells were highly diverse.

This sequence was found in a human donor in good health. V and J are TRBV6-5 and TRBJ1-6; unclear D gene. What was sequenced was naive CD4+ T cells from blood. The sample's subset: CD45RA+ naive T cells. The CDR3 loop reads CASSYDSYNSPLHF. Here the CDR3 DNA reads TGTGCCAGCAGTTACGACTCCTATAATTCACCCCTCCACTTT.